The 15 T cell receptor beta chains below come from one sample, sequenced in a study of blood T cell repertoires in COVID-19. TCRdb keeps only in-frame clones here, not all; method: immunoSEQ multiplex PCR. The sample carries hundreds of thousands of clones, approximately 88% recorded once. The sample was peripheral blood. These receptors originate from a woman in her forties or fifties with active or convalescent COVID-19.

The chain carries TRBV7-2 and TRBJ1-2; TRBD1 matches at 8 bases. Trimming removed 5 bases from V and 4 bases from J; junction bases left unmatched: 9. Per the germline V gene, CDR1 is SGHTA and CDR2 is FQGNSA. The CDR3 spans 15 residues. CDR3 residues: CASSTGGYPSYGYTF. In nucleotides, the CDR3 is TGTGCCAGCAGCACAGGGGGGTACCCGTCCTATGGCTACACCTTC.

This chain joins TRBV9 and TRBJ2-2; D ambiguous. Trimming took off 0 bases at V and 6 bases at J, with 9 bases between the two ends. The CDR3 spans 14 residues. CDR1 and CDR2 (germline): SGDLS, YYNGEE. This CDR3 is CASSVVSNPGELFF. CDR3 coding DNA: TGTGCCAGCAGCGTAGTAAGCAATCCCGGGGAGCTGTTTTTT.

The chain carries TRBV6-5 and TRBJ2-7, with 9 nucleotides matching TRBD1. Trimming removed 6 bases from V and 5 bases from J; junction bases left unmatched: 5. The CDR3 consists of 13 residues. Germline V gene data show CDR1 as MNHEY and CDR2 as SVGAGI. The CDR3 DNA reads TGTGCCAGCAGCTGGACAGGGGACCACGAGCAGTACTTC. Translated, it gives CASSWTGDHEQYF.

The V call is TRBV7-9, the J call TRBJ1-2; perhaps TRBD1 as D (6 bases). CDR3 length: 15 residues. Germline CDR1 SEHNR, CDR2 FQNEAQ (reference sequence). Trimming took 2 bases from V and 5 from J, leaving 15 bases between them. For the CDR3, the DNA is TGTGCCAGCAGCTTACACAGGGTATCGGGGTATGGCTACACCTTC. It specifies CASSLHRVSGYGYTF. The whole variable domain, remainder taken from reference TRBV7-9 and TRBJ1-2, is DTGVSQNPRHKITKRGQNVTFRCDPISEHNRLYWYRQTLGQGPEFLTYFQNEAQLEKSRLLSDRFSAERPKGSFSTLEIQRTEQGDSAMYLCASSLHRVSGYGYTFGSGTRLTVV.

This clone has a handful of counts. The J gene is TRBJ2-3, the V gene TRBV19; TRBD2 agrees at 11 bases. J was trimmed by 1 base and V by 3 bases; bases with no gene match: 3. Germline V gene data show CDR1 as LNHDA and CDR2 as SQIVND (reference sequence). CDR3 length: 16 amino acids. The CDR3 is CASSIPLAGGTDTQYF. The CDR3 coding sequence is TGTGCCAGTAGTATCCCACTAGCGGGAGGCACAGATACGCAGTATTTT.

The V call is TRBV14, the J call TRBJ2-3; TRBD2 matches 9 bases. V shed 6 bases, J shed 5 bases, and the junction held 6 bases outside the gene matches. This CDR3 region has 14 residues. Germline CDR1 reads SGHDN; CDR2 reads FVKESK. CDR3 loop: CASRLAGVEDTQYF. The CDR3 DNA follows: TGTGCCAGCAGATTAGCGGGGGTAGAAGATACGCAGTATTTT.

The chain carries TRBV2 and TRBJ1-5; 7 bases are a match to TRBD1. Looked up from germline, CDR1 is SNHLY and CDR2 is FYNNEI. The length of the CDR3 is 16 residues. With 5 bases clipped from V and 5 bases from J, the junction kept 12 bases outside the gene matches. The CDR3 is CASSTGTAWRDQPQHF. CDR3 sequence (DNA): TGTGCCAGCAGTACCGGGACAGCCTGGCGGGATCAGCCCCAGCATTTT.

This chain links TRBV28 with TRBJ2-1; 7 bases line up with TRBD1. Germline CDR1 MDHEN, CDR2 SYDVKM. V dropped 7 bases and J dropped 5; count of bases not matched to a gene: 11. The CDR3 totals 15 residues. The CDR3 DNA is TGTGCCAGCACTTTGAGGGGGCTGATCAACAATGAGCAGTTCTTC. This gives the protein CASTLRGLINNEQFF.

The CDR3 DNA reads as TGTGCCAGCAGTGAGAACAGGGACAATCAGCCCCAGCATTTT. Its protein product is CASSENRDNQPQHF. The V call is TRBV2, the J call TRBJ1-5; tentatively, D is TRBD1 (6 bases). This CDR3 spans 14 amino acids. The germline CDR1 and CDR2 sequences are SNHLY and FYNNEI. The germline V and J ends were trimmed by 3 bases and 3 bases, with 9 bases remaining between them.

The V gene is TRBV6-5, the J gene TRBJ1-6; D is unresolved. Germline CDR1 and CDR2: MNHEY and SVGAGI. This CDR3 is 15 amino acids long. The V end lost 5 bases, the J end lost 10 bases, and 18 bases lay between the germline ends. Written as DNA, the CDR3 is TGTGCCAGCAGTCTAAGCCCTGAGGTCGGGTCACCCCTCCACTTT. It yields the protein CASSLSPEVGSPLHF.

The J gene is TRBJ2-1, the V gene TRBV30; D is undetermined. The CDR3 consists of 13 residues. The germline CDR1 and CDR2 sequences are GTSNPN and SVGIG (reference sequence). V dropped 1 base and J dropped 1 base, with 5 bases sitting between them. CDR3 sequence: CAWSARSYNEQFF. In nucleotides, the CDR3 is TGTGCCTGGAGTGCTAGGTCCTACAATGAGCAGTTCTTC.

The rearrangement links TRBV18 to TRBJ1-4; TRBD1 is a possible D gene (6 bases). The CDR3 covers 16 residues. Trimming shortened V by 5 bases and J by 5 bases, and 18 bases separated the two germline ends. The germline V gene has CDR1 KGHSH and CDR2 LQKENI. The CDR3 protein is CASSRFAAGENEKLFF. DNA of the CDR3: TGTGCCAGCTCAAGATTCGCGGCAGGGGAAAATGAAAAACTGTTTTTT. The variable domain in full, completed from reference TRBV18 and TRBJ1-4, reads NAGVMQNPRHLVRRRGQEARLRCSPMKGHSHVYWYRQLPEEGLKFMVYLQKENIIDESGMPKERFSAEFPKEGPSILRIQQVVRGDSAAYFCASSRFAAGENEKLFFGSGTQLSVL.

The chain joins TRBV10-2 to TRBJ1-2; no clear D. Per germline, CDR1 WSHSY and CDR2 SAAADI. The V end was cut by 6 bases, the J end by 4 bases, with 12 bases between. The length of the CDR3 is 13 residues. For the CDR3, the DNA is TGCGCCAGCAGCGATACAGTGAGCTATGGCTACACCTTC. Translation gives CASSDTVSYGYTF.

This chain joins TRBV30 and TRBJ2-1, with 8 bases lining up with TRBD2. V lost 4 bases and J lost 4; bases outside the gene matches: 9. The CDR3 is 15 residues long. Looked up from germline, CDR1 is GTSNPN and CDR2 is SVGIG (reference sequence). The CDR3 DNA follows: TGTGCCTGGACCCCTCGGGGGGGCGTGTACAATGAGCAGTTCTTC. Its translation: CAWTPRGGVYNEQFF.

V is TRBV7-2 and J is TRBJ2-1; D is perhaps TRBD1 (6 bases). In germline, CDR1 is SGHTA, CDR2 FQGNSA. The CDR3 is made up of 14 amino acids. The V end lost 3 bases, the J end lost 5 bases, and 11 bases lay between the germline ends. The CDR3 nucleotides are TGTGCCAGCAGCTTGACCGGGACAAACAATGAGCAGTTCTTC. As protein: CASSLTGTNNEQFF.